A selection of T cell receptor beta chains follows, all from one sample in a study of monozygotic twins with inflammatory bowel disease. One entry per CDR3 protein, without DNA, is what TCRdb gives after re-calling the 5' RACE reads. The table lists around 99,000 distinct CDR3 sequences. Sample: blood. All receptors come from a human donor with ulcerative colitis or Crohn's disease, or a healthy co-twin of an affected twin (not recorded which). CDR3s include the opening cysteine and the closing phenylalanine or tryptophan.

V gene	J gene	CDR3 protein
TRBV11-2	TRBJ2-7	CASSFRVLSSSGGPSYEQYF
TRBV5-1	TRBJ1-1	CASSLVYRRHTNTEAFF
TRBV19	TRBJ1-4	CASTRGGVHIEKLFF
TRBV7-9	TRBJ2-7	CASSTTDRTAYEQYF
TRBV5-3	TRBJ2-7	CARSFPEPNRYEQYF
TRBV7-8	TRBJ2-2	CASSLSGTSGAVGELFF
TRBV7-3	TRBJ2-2	CASSLARGDTGELFF
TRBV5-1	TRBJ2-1	CASSLISTSSYNEQFF
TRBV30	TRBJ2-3	CATRGREGITDTQYF
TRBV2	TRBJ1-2	CASNWDRVRGYTF
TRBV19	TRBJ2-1	CASSIVRGEGLNEQFF
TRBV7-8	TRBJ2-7	CASSASGGDTYEQYF
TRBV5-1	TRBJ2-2	CASRGQGARTGELFF